These T cell receptor beta chains were read from a single sample in a study of CD8 T cells in Susac syndrome. TCRdb redid the calling of the immunoSEQ multiplex PCR reads with MiXCR, one entry per CDR3 protein. The sample includes about 89,000 distinct CDR3 sequences, around 93% of them seen just once. The source material was CD8+ T cells from PBMCs. The receptors originated from a human donor in good health. The CDR3 runs from the conserved cysteine through the conserved F or W. The D gene is left open where the match is weak. Size is stated for part of the rows, as once, few or many counts, or as a class when the clone is expanded.

cdr3_aa: CSASQGANNEQFF
cdr3_nt: TGCAGCGCGTCACAGGGGGCCAACAATGAGCAGTTCTTC
d_call: TRBD1
v_call: TRBV29-1
j_call: TRBJ2-1
clone_size: -

cdr3_aa: CASSYSNSPEVLQHF
cdr3_nt: TGTGCCAGCAGTTACTCTAACAGCCCGGAGGTATTACAGCATTTT
d_call: -
v_call: TRBV6-5
j_call: TRBJ1-5
clone_size: once

cdr3_aa: CASSGIAGGYTGELFF
cdr3_nt: TGTGCCAGCAGCGGAATAGCGGGGGGATACACCGGGGAGCTGTTTTTT
d_call: TRBD2
v_call: TRBV7-6
j_call: TRBJ2-2
clone_size: -

cdr3_aa: CASSYSMTGNQPQHF
cdr3_nt: TGTGCCAGCAGTTACTCGATGACAGGTAATCAGCCCCAGCATTTT
d_call: -
v_call: TRBV6-5
j_call: TRBJ1-5
clone_size: -

cdr3_aa: CASSQDQIGIKNIQYF
cdr3_nt: TGTGCCAGCAGCCAAGATCAGATTGGTATCAAAAACATTCAGTACTTC
d_call: -
v_call: TRBV3-1
j_call: TRBJ2-4
clone_size: -

cdr3_aa: CATSGGGAAQPQHF
cdr3_nt: TGTGCCACCAGCGGCGGGGGGGCCGCTCAGCCCCAGCATTTT
d_call: -
v_call: TRBV15
j_call: TRBJ1-5
clone_size: -

cdr3_aa: CASSVEGGNTEAFF
cdr3_nt: TGTGCCAGCAGCGTAGAGGGGGGGAACACTGAAGCTTTCTTT
d_call: -
v_call: TRBV9
j_call: TRBJ1-1
clone_size: -

cdr3_aa: CAWSVGLAQETQYF
cdr3_nt: TGTGCCTGGAGTGTGGGCTTAGCACAAGAGACCCAGTACTTC
d_call: -
v_call: TRBV30
j_call: TRBJ2-5
clone_size: -

cdr3_aa: CSAQARGGYTF
cdr3_nt: TGCAGCGCACAGGCCCGGGGTGGCTACACCTTC
d_call: -
v_call: TRBV29-1
j_call: TRBJ1-2
clone_size: -

cdr3_aa: CASSPRNTGELFF
cdr3_nt: TGTGCCAGCAGCCCAAGGAACACCGGGGAGCTGTTTTTT
d_call: -
v_call: TRBV3-1
j_call: TRBJ2-2
clone_size: -

cdr3_aa: CASSFPLYGYTF
cdr3_nt: TGTGCCAGCAGTTTCCCCCTCTATGGCTACACCTTC
d_call: -
v_call: TRBV12-3/TRBV12-4
j_call: TRBJ1-2
clone_size: -

cdr3_aa: CASSPALEDRAFF
cdr3_nt: TGTGCCAGCAGCCCCGCCTTGGAGGACAGAGCTTTCTTT
d_call: -
v_call: TRBV7-9
j_call: TRBJ1-1
clone_size: -

cdr3_aa: CSVPPGLAHSYNEQFF
cdr3_nt: TGCAGCGTTCCCCCTGGACTAGCCCACTCCTACAATGAGCAGTTCTTC
d_call: TRBD2
v_call: TRBV29-1
j_call: TRBJ2-1
clone_size: few

cdr3_aa: CAISDNSALANEQFF
cdr3_nt: TGTGCCATCAGTGATAACTCTGCCTTGGCCAATGAGCAGTTCTTC
d_call: -
v_call: TRBV10-3
j_call: TRBJ2-1
clone_size: -

cdr3_aa: CASSQEGLAVYEQYF
cdr3_nt: TGCGCCAGCAGCCAAGAGGGGCTAGCGGTTTACGAGCAGTACTTC
d_call: TRBD2
v_call: TRBV4-1
j_call: TRBJ2-7
clone_size: -

cdr3_aa: CASRPRRTGLQETQYF
cdr3_nt: TGTGCCAGCAGGCCGAGGAGGACAGGTCTCCAAGAGACCCAGTACTTC
d_call: TRBD1
v_call: TRBV7-9
j_call: TRBJ2-5
clone_size: once

cdr3_aa: CAIPKGRSNYGYTF
cdr3_nt: TGTGCCATCCCGAAAGGCAGGTCTAACTATGGCTACACCTTC
d_call: -
v_call: TRBV2
j_call: TRBJ1-2
clone_size: -

cdr3_aa: CASSYTTDTNTGELFF
cdr3_nt: TGCGCCAGCAGCTACACGACGGATACGAACACCGGGGAGCTGTTTTTT
d_call: -
v_call: TRBV5-1
j_call: TRBJ2-2
clone_size: -

cdr3_aa: CASNLAPEQFF
cdr3_nt: TGTGCCAGCAATCTAGCGCCTGAGCAGTTCTTC
d_call: -
v_call: TRBV6-2/TRBV6-3
j_call: TRBJ2-1
clone_size: -

cdr3_aa: CASSQSQGAGANVLTF
cdr3_nt: TGCGCCAGCAGTCAATCGCAAGGGGCTGGGGCCAACGTCCTGACTTTC
d_call: -
v_call: TRBV23-1
j_call: TRBJ2-6
clone_size: -

cdr3_aa: CASSTSGVGETQYF
cdr3_nt: TGTGCCAGTAGTACTAGCGGGGTCGGAGAGACCCAGTACTTC
d_call: TRBD2
v_call: TRBV19
j_call: TRBJ2-5
clone_size: -

cdr3_aa: CASSLMWPGSGNEQFF
cdr3_nt: TGTGCCAGCAGTTTGATGTGGCCCGGCTCAGGCAATGAGCAGTTCTTC
d_call: -
v_call: TRBV12-3/TRBV12-4
j_call: TRBJ2-1
clone_size: -

cdr3_aa: CASSPPTGVGTEAFF
cdr3_nt: TGTGCCAGCAGCCCGCCCACAGGGGTTGGCACTGAAGCTTTCTTT
d_call: TRBD1
v_call: TRBV5-4
j_call: TRBJ1-1
clone_size: -

cdr3_aa: CASSLAAVAKNIQYF
cdr3_nt: TGTGCCAGCAGCTTAGCGGCCGTAGCCAAAAACATTCAGTACTTC
d_call: -
v_call: TRBV7-9
j_call: TRBJ2-4
clone_size: once

cdr3_aa: CASSPVWRVAEAFF
cdr3_nt: TGTGCCAGCAGCCCCGTTTGGAGGGTCGCTGAAGCTTTCTTT
d_call: -
v_call: TRBV12-3/TRBV12-4
j_call: TRBJ1-1
clone_size: -

cdr3_aa: CASSRRRNQGALNYGYTF
cdr3_nt: TGCGCCAGCAGCCGACGCCGTAATCAAGGGGCCCTCAACTATGGCTACACCTTC
d_call: -
v_call: TRBV23-1
j_call: TRBJ1-2
clone_size: -

cdr3_aa: CASSHPGAVDTQYF
cdr3_nt: TGTGCCAGCAGCCACCCGGGGGCGGTGGATACGCAGTATTTT
d_call: -
v_call: TRBV7-9
j_call: TRBJ2-3
clone_size: -